These T cell receptor beta chains were read from a single sample in a study of spatial heterogeneity in lung cancer. MiXCR was run by TCRdb on the 5' RACE reads, yielding one entry per CDR3 protein. The sample holds about 13,000 distinct CDR3 sequences, 3% to 4.5% seen once. The specimen comprised lung tumor tissue, sampled at surgery. These receptors all come from a male donor with early-stage non-small cell lung cancer. CDR3s include the opening cysteine and the closing phenylalanine or tryptophan. Fields, in order: V gene, clone size, J gene, CDR3 length, D gene, CDR3 protein, CDR3 DNA. The D gene is left open where the match is weak. Size is omitted from some rows. Given values are once, few, many or a class for expanded clones.

TRBV10-3,many,TRBJ2-3,15,.,CAISESAGAKDTQYF,TGTGCCATCAGTGAGTCGGCAGGGGCTAAGGATACGCAGTATTTT
TRBV19,many,TRBJ2-1,16,TRBD2,CASSGLARFSYNEQFF,TGTGCCAGTAGTGGACTAGCAAGATTCTCCTACAATGAGCAGTTCTTC
TRBV4-1,many,TRBJ2-7,19,TRBD2,CASSPSFGLADPWAYEQYF,TGCGCCAGCAGCCCTTCTTTTGGACTAGCGGATCCTTGGGCCTACGAGCAGTACTTC
TRBV6-6,many,TRBJ2-5,16,TRBD1,CASSYVIGTGQETQYF,TGTGCCAGCAGTTACGTTATTGGGACAGGCCAAGAGACCCAGTACTTC
TRBV10-1,many,TRBJ2-1,11,.,CASSDRTRRFF,TGCGCCAGCAGTGACCGGACAAGAAGGTTCTTC
TRBV6-5,medium-sized,TRBJ1-2,14,TRBD1,CASSELGTGRGDTF,TGTGCCAGCAGTGAGCTAGGGACAGGGAGAGGCGACACCTTC
TRBV7-9,many,TRBJ2-3,15,.,CASSLAFARGDTQYF,TGTGCCAGCAGCTTAGCGTTCGCCAGGGGAGATACGCAGTATTTT
TRBV4-1,many,TRBJ1-1,14,.,CASSLPGIGAEAFF,TGCGCCAGCAGCCTACCAGGGATAGGCGCTGAAGCTTTCTTT
TRBV20-1,many,TRBJ1-1,12,.,CSVLSNWGEAFF,TGCAGTGTCCTTTCAAACTGGGGGGAAGCTTTCTTT
TRBV18,many,TRBJ2-3,12,.,CASSPNTDTQYF,TGTGCCAGCTCACCAAACACAGATACGCAGTATTTT
TRBV2,many,TRBJ1-4,14,TRBD1,CASTLRDRDEKLFF,TGTGCCAGCACTCTCCGGGACAGGGATGAAAAACTGTTTTTT
TRBV11-1,.,TRBJ2-6,17,TRBD1,CASSPQTGVSGANVLNF,TGTGCCAGCAGCCCCCAGACAGGGGTCTCTGGGGCCAACGTCCTGAATTTC
TRBV20-1,many,TRBJ2-3,12,.,CSALPLTDTQYF,TGCAGTGCTCTTCCACTAACAGATACGCAGTATTTT
TRBV30,many,TRBJ2-6,15,.,CAWSWDRSKANVLTF,TGTGCCTGGAGTTGGGACCGCTCTAAGGCCAACGTCCTGACTTTC
TRBV10-3,few,TRBJ2-2,13,TRBD2,CATGLAGRGELFF,TGTGCCACTGGGCTAGCGGGACGCGGGGAGCTGTTTTTT
TRBV5-8,.,TRBJ2-4,13,.,CASSLAGGSIQYF,TGTGCCAGCAGCTTGGCCGGGGGTTCCATTCAGTACTTC
TRBV27,many,TRBJ2-7,13,.,CASSEDGTYEQYF,TGTGCCAGCAGTGAAGACGGAACCTACGAGCAGTACTTC
TRBV12-3/TRBV12-4,.,TRBJ1-1,15,.,CASSLEGVLATEAFF,TGTGCCAGCAGTTTAGAGGGGGTGCTCGCCACTGAAGCTTTCTTT
TRBV19,medium-sized,TRBJ2-2,15,.,CASSSTAQGSGELFF,TGTGCCAGTAGTTCAACCGCCCAGGGAAGCGGGGAGCTGTTTTTT
TRBV10-1,many,TRBJ2-2,14,.,CASKADRGPGELFF,TGCGCCAGCAAGGCGGACCGGGGCCCCGGGGAGCTGTTTTTT
TRBV20-1,many,TRBJ2-4,15,.,CSASPVRRTKNIQYF,TGCAGTGCTAGTCCCGTAAGGAGAACCAAAAACATTCAGTACTTC
TRBV2,many,TRBJ1-1,13,.,CASSGRGNTEAFF,TGTGCCAGCAGTGGCAGGGGGAACACTGAAGCTTTCTTT
TRBV19,many,TRBJ2-5,15,.,CASSRGSGTQETQYF,TGTGCCAGTAGTAGGGGGAGCGGCACTCAAGAGACCCAGTACTTC
TRBV5-1,medium-sized,TRBJ2-3,14,TRBD1,CASSFQGAPDTQYF,TGCGCCAGCAGCTTCCAGGGGGCCCCAGATACGCAGTATTTT
TRBV3-1,many,TRBJ2-5,17,TRBD2,CASSQDGGGRAQETQYF,TGTGCCAGCAGCCAAGATGGTGGCGGGAGGGCCCAAGAGACCCAGTACTTC
TRBV20-1,.,TRBJ1-5,19,TRBD1,CSARPIRDRGLASNQPQHF,TGCAGTGCTAGACCGATCAGGGACAGGGGGCTAGCAAGCAATCAGCCCCAGCATTTT
TRBV20-1,medium-sized,TRBJ1-1,17,.,CSAGGGADSFWNTEAFF,TGCAGTGCTGGGGGTGGGGCGGACAGTTTTTGGAACACTGAAGCTTTCTTT
TRBV20-1,.,TRBJ1-2,16,.,CSARAPPRGARYGYTF,TGCAGTGCTAGAGCCCCTCCTCGAGGGGCAAGGTATGGCTACACCTTC
TRBV20-1,many,TRBJ2-4,14,.,CSANSLRAKNIQYF,TGCAGTGCCAATAGCCTGCGAGCCAAAAACATTCAGTACTTC
TRBV20-1,many,TRBJ1-2,14,.,CSASPPRGVSGYTF,TGCAGTGCTAGTCCCCCGCGGGGGGTAAGTGGCTACACCTTC
TRBV7-2,few,TRBJ1-1,12,.,CASSLNLLGAFF,TGTGCCAGCAGCTTAAATCTTCTCGGAGCTTTCTTT
TRBV20-1,many,TRBJ2-3,15,.,CSATSQTAFTDTQYF,TGCAGTGCTACAAGCCAAACAGCCTTCACAGATACGCAGTATTTT
TRBV29-1,many,TRBJ2-7,12,.,CSVSSKTYEQYF,TGCAGCGTTAGCAGTAAGACCTACGAGCAGTACTTC
TRBV24-1,many,TRBJ1-5,17,TRBD1,CATSVGDRVRSNQPQHF,TGTGCCACCAGTGTAGGAGACAGGGTACGGAGCAATCAGCCCCAGCATTTT
TRBV7-9,many,TRBJ1-1,14,.,CASSTGAVRPEAFF,TGTGCCAGCAGCACCGGGGCTGTTCGCCCTGAAGCTTTCTTT
TRBV29-1,.,TRBJ1-2,14,.,CSAGGVDLNYGYTF,TGCAGCGCCGGCGGGGTCGACCTTAACTATGGCTACACCTTC
TRBV18,many,TRBJ2-3,14,.,CASSPLDGTDTQYF,TGTGCCAGCTCACCACTGGACGGCACAGATACGCAGTATTTT
TRBV24-1,many,TRBJ1-5,16,TRBD1,CATSDPGQDSNQPQHF,TGTGCCACCAGTGATCCCGGACAGGATAGCAATCAGCCCCAGCATTTT
TRBV20-1,many,TRBJ2-5,11,.,CSARHQETQYF,TGCAGTGCTAGACACCAAGAGACCCAGTACTTC
TRBV20-1,few,TRBJ2-3,15,.,CSAREQTGRADTQYF,TGCAGTGCTCGCGAGCAGACGGGGCGTGCAGATACGCAGTATTTT
TRBV29-1,few,TRBJ1-5,14,TRBD1,CSVGPGGAGQPQHF,TGCAGCGTTGGACCAGGGGGCGCGGGTCAGCCCCAGCATTTT
TRBV5-1,many,TRBJ2-1,15,TRBD2,CASSLEGLDLDEQFF,TGCGCCAGCAGCTTGGAGGGACTAGATCTTGATGAGCAGTTCTTC
TRBV14,few,TRBJ2-2,17,TRBD2,CASSQELGLAYTGELFF,TGTGCCAGCAGCCAAGAACTCGGACTAGCGTACACCGGGGAGCTGTTTTTT
TRBV7-6,many,TRBJ2-1,15,TRBD1,CASSLVPQGNNEQFF,TGTGCCAGCAGCTTAGTGCCACAGGGGAACAATGAGCAGTTCTTC
TRBV29-1,many,TRBJ1-2,14,TRBD1,CSVPSRDRGRGYTF,TGCAGCGTGCCCAGTAGGGACAGGGGGCGAGGCTACACCTTC
TRBV5-1,many,TRBJ2-6,15,.,CASSLSVSGANVLTF,TGCGCCAGCAGCTTGTCGGTGTCTGGGGCCAACGTCCTGACTTTC
TRBV6-6,many,TRBJ2-3,15,TRBD1,CASSPGTGDGDTQYF,TGTGCCAGCAGTCCCGGGACAGGGGATGGAGATACGCAGTATTTT
TRBV4-3,few,TRBJ2-1,19,TRBD2,CASSQFGTSGGRSYNEQFF,TGCGCCAGCAGCCAATTCGGGACTAGCGGGGGCCGTTCCTACAATGAGCAGTTCTTC
TRBV5-1,few,TRBJ2-3,14,.,CASSHAEGTDTQYF,TGCGCCAGCAGCCACGCGGAGGGCACAGATACGCAGTATTTT
TRBV11-2,medium-sized,TRBJ2-1,15,TRBD2,CASSRDRGGYNEQFF,TGTGCCAGCAGCCGAGATCGGGGGGGTTACAATGAGCAGTTCTTC
TRBV12-3/TRBV12-4,medium-sized,TRBJ2-7,13,.,CASSWQGSYEQYF,TGTGCCAGCAGTTGGCAGGGGTCCTACGAGCAGTACTTC
TRBV7-2,few,TRBJ2-5,11,.,CASSPQETQYF,TGTGCCAGCAGCCCACAAGAGACCCAGTACTTC
TRBV27,many,TRBJ1-6,18,.,CASSLSRGGSGYNSPLHF,TGTGCCAGCAGTTTATCTAGGGGAGGATCTGGATATAATTCACCCCTCCACTTT
TRBV11-2,many,TRBJ2-6,17,.,CASSLVVGHSGANVLTF,TGTGCCAGCAGCTTAGTGGTGGGGCACTCTGGGGCCAACGTCCTGACTTTC
TRBV29-1,many,TRBJ1-6,13,TRBD1,CSVDGQGDSPLHF,TGCAGCGTCGATGGACAGGGGGATTCACCCCTCCACTTT